The rows below give T cell receptor beta chains drawn from one sample of a study of a mutant IDH1 vaccine in newly diagnosed glioma. Using immunoSEQ multiplex PCR, the repertoire was profiled, and TCRdb retains in-frame clones only, with some absent. The profile covers about 26,000 clones, with approximately 87% appearing a single time and roughly 30% taken by the ten largest. Antigens of these TCRs are unknown. Sequenced here: PBMCs, sampled from a glioma patient whose treatment included an IDH1 peptide vaccine. The receptors here all came from a man aged 30 to 45 with glioma. Both conserved end residues are part of each CDR3. Fields, in order: V gene, clone size, D gene, J gene, CDR3 protein, CDR3 DNA. A D gene is named only where the DNA matches it firmly. Clone sizes are given selectively: once, few, many, or a class where the clone is expanded.

V: TRBV11-1
size: .
D: .
J: TRBJ1-1
CDR3: CASRQSYTEAFF
DNA: TGTGCCAGCAGACAAAGCTACACTGAAGCTTTCTTT

V: TRBV7-2
size: .
D: .
J: TRBJ1-1
CDR3: CASSLVLAGTEAFF
DNA: TGTGCCAGCAGCTTAGTCCTCGCGGGCACTGAAGCTTTCTTT

V: TRBV10-1
size: .
D: TRBD2
J: TRBJ2-3
CDR3: CASSELAGGPDTQYF
DNA: TGCGCCAGCAGTGAGCTGGCGGGAGGCCCAGATACGCAGTATTTT

V: TRBV14
size: .
D: TRBD2
J: TRBJ2-7
CDR3: CASSQVRGGYEQYF
DNA: TGTGCCAGCAGCCAAGTTAGGGGAGGGTACGAGCAGTACTTC

V: TRBV7-9
size: .
D: .
J: TRBJ2-3
CDR3: CASSPTGYTQYF
DNA: TGTGCCAGCAGTCCTACAGGGTATACGCAGTATTTT

V: TRBV7-9
size: .
D: .
J: TRBJ2-3
CDR3: CASSHQSHLTDTQYF
DNA: TGTGCCAGCAGCCACCAATCCCACCTCACAGATACGCAGTATTTT

V: TRBV19
size: .
D: .
J: TRBJ2-2
CDR3: CASSTRANTGELFF
DNA: TGTGCCAGTAGTACGAGGGCGAACACCGGGGAGCTGTTTTTT

V: TRBV11-2
size: .
D: .
J: TRBJ1-1
CDR3: CASSLNAGNTEAFF
DNA: TGTGCCAGCAGCTTAAATGCTGGGAACACTGAAGCTTTCTTT

V: TRBV28
size: .
D: .
J: TRBJ1-1
CDR3: CASSPIDRSFNTEAFF
DNA: TGTGCCAGCAGCCCTATCGACCGAAGCTTTAACACTGAAGCTTTCTTT

V: TRBV30
size: .
D: .
J: TRBJ2-7
CDR3: CAWSVQGERGKYF
DNA: TGTGCCTGGAGTGTACAGGGGGAGCGGGGGAAGTACTTC

V: TRBV9
size: once
D: TRBD1
J: TRBJ1-2
CDR3: CASSAGTAGWYGYTF
DNA: TGTGCCAGCAGCGCCGGGACAGCCGGGTGGTATGGCTACACCTTC

V: TRBV7-9
size: .
D: TRBD2
J: TRBJ2-1
CDR3: CASSLVASGPLNEQFF
DNA: TGTGCCAGCAGCTTAGTAGCTAGCGGACCCTTGAATGAGCAGTTCTTC

V: TRBV6-1
size: .
D: .
J: TRBJ1-2
CDR3: CASSETVYRDADYGYTF
DNA: TGTGCCAGCAGTGAAACTGTATACCGGGACGCCGACTATGGCTACACCTTC

V: TRBV2
size: .
D: .
J: TRBJ2-1
CDR3: CASKGGVSYNEQFF
DNA: TGTGCCAGCAAGGGCGGGGTATCTTACAATGAGCAGTTCTTC

V: TRBV5-6
size: .
D: .
J: TRBJ1-2
CDR3: CASSSPPPAQRVYGYTF
DNA: TGTGCCAGCAGCTCTCCTCCCCCGGCACAGAGAGTTTATGGCTACACCTTC

V: TRBV2
size: .
D: .
J: TRBJ2-3
CDR3: CASIEGIDTQYF
DNA: TGTGCCAGCATTGAAGGCATAGATACGCAGTATTTT

V: TRBV27
size: .
D: .
J: TRBJ1-1
CDR3: CASSPQTTGPNTEAFF
DNA: TGTGCCAGCAGTCCCCAAACGACAGGACCGAACACTGAAGCTTTCTTT

V: TRBV18
size: .
D: TRBD1
J: TRBJ1-4
CDR3: CASSPLDRGSATNEKLFF
DNA: TGTGCCAGCTCACCATTGGACAGGGGGTCTGCAACTAATGAAAAACTGTTTTTT

V: TRBV18
size: .
D: .
J: TRBJ1-1
CDR3: CASHLPSRGSTEAFF
DNA: TGTGCCAGCCACCTCCCTAGTAGGGGGAGTACTGAAGCTTTCTTT

V: TRBV7-9
size: .
D: .
J: TRBJ1-2
CDR3: CASSLDRGGYTF
DNA: TGTGCCAGCAGCTTAGACAGAGGTGGCTACACCTTC

V: TRBV4-1
size: .
D: .
J: TRBJ1-1
CDR3: CASSQGLGSNTEAFF
DNA: TGCGCCAGCAGCCAAGGTCTGGGGAGCAACACTGAAGCTTTCTTT

V: TRBV10-3
size: .
D: .
J: TRBJ2-7
CDR3: CAISGSTASWEQYF
DNA: TGTGCCATCAGTGGATCGACCGCCTCCTGGGAGCAGTACTTC

V: TRBV10-3
size: .
D: TRBD2
J: TRBJ2-2
CDR3: CAISETSGEYTGELFF
DNA: TGTGCCATCAGTGAGACTAGCGGCGAGTACACCGGGGAGCTGTTTTTT

V: TRBV18
size: .
D: .
J: TRBJ1-1
CDR3: CASSPGSVNTEAFF
DNA: TGTGCCAGCTCACCAGGGAGCGTGAACACTGAAGCTTTCTTT

V: TRBV4-3
size: once
D: TRBD2
J: TRBJ2-1
CDR3: CASSRLLAGPSYNEQFF
DNA: TGCGCCAGCAGCCGCCTCCTAGCGGGGCCTTCCTACAATGAGCAGTTCTTC

V: TRBV4-2
size: .
D: .
J: TRBJ2-5
CDR3: CASSQEWARETQYF
DNA: TGTGCCAGCAGCCAAGAATGGGCGAGGGAGACCCAGTACTTC

V: TRBV2
size: .
D: TRBD1
J: TRBJ2-7
CDR3: CASTPSGQAYEQYF
DNA: TGTGCCAGCACCCCTTCGGGACAGGCCTACGAGCAGTACTTC

V: TRBV6-5
size: .
D: .
J: TRBJ1-5
CDR3: CASSYSIGSNQPQHF
DNA: TGTGCCAGCAGTTACTCGATCGGTAGCAATCAGCCCCAGCATTTT

V: TRBV5-6
size: .
D: .
J: TRBJ1-3
CDR3: CASTGLFSGNTIYF
DNA: TGTGCCAGCACGGGCCTTTTCTCTGGAAACACCATATATTTT

V: TRBV18
size: .
D: TRBD2
J: TRBJ2-7
CDR3: CASSPSLAGENYEQYF
DNA: TGTGCCAGCTCACCAAGCCTAGCGGGAGAAAACTACGAGCAGTACTTC

V: TRBV19
size: .
D: .
J: TRBJ2-1
CDR3: CASSMGLEGYNEQFF
DNA: TGTGCCAGTAGTATGGGTCTAGAAGGGTACAATGAGCAGTTCTTC

V: TRBV5-6
size: .
D: .
J: TRBJ2-7
CDR3: CASSPGRYYEQYF
DNA: TGTGCCAGCAGCCCAGGACGGTACTACGAGCAGTACTTC

V: TRBV9
size: once
D: .
J: TRBJ2-7
CDR3: CASSVGSNREQYF
DNA: TGTGCCAGCAGCGTAGGTTCGAATCGCGAGCAGTACTTC

V: TRBV10-3
size: once
D: .
J: TRBJ2-7
CDR3: CAANSDPYEQYF
DNA: TGTGCCGCAAACAGCGACCCTTACGAGCAGTACTTC

V: TRBV6-5
size: .
D: .
J: TRBJ1-4
CDR3: CASRRGGPNEKLFF
DNA: TGTGCCAGCCGACGGGGGGGCCCCAACGAGAAACTGTTTTTT

V: TRBV27
size: .
D: .
J: TRBJ1-2
CDR3: CASSFRGPQDGNYGYTF
DNA: TGTGCCAGCAGTTTTAGGGGACCCCAAGACGGAAACTATGGCTACACCTTC

V: TRBV7-9
size: .
D: TRBD1
J: TRBJ1-4
CDR3: CASSLVQGAREKLFF
DNA: TGTGCCAGCAGCTTAGTGCAGGGGGCGCGGGAAAAACTGTTTTTT

V: TRBV5-6
size: .
D: .
J: TRBJ1-2
CDR3: CASSLGGAGYTF
DNA: TGTGCCAGCAGCTTGGGAGGGGCTGGCTACACCTTC

V: TRBV5-1
size: .
D: .
J: TRBJ2-5
CDR3: CASSLVETQYF
DNA: TGCGCCAGCAGCTTGGTAGAGACCCAGTACTTC

V: TRBV5-4
size: .
D: TRBD2
J: TRBJ2-1
CDR3: CASSTGLASYEQFF
DNA: TGTGCCAGCAGCACGGGACTAGCTAGCTATGAGCAGTTCTTC

V: TRBV30
size: .
D: .
J: TRBJ2-7
CDR3: CAWNGPNGGPFTSYEQYF
DNA: TGTGCCTGGAATGGACCGAATGGGGGACCCTTCACTAGCTACGAGCAGTACTTC

V: TRBV10-3
size: .
D: TRBD2
J: TRBJ2-2
CDR3: CAISESPPGGDTGELFF
DNA: TGTGCCATCAGTGAGTCCCCTCCCGGGGGGGACACCGGGGAGCTGTTTTTT

V: TRBV2
size: .
D: TRBD2
J: TRBJ2-3
CDR3: CATGGEGLDTQYF
DNA: TGTGCCACAGGCGGGGAGGGCTTGGATACGCAGTATTTT

V: TRBV5-1
size: .
D: TRBD1
J: TRBJ2-7
CDR3: CASSLGFRWDRGRYEQYF
DNA: TGCGCCAGCAGCTTGGGCTTCCGGTGGGACAGGGGGCGGTACGAGCAGTACTTC

V: TRBV21-1
size: .
D: .
J: TRBJ2-7
CDR3: CASSKGGNRGGNYEQYF
DNA: TGTGCCAGCAGCAAAGGAGGGAATAGGGGGGGAAACTACGAGCAGTACTTC

V: TRBV5-1
size: .
D: .
J: TRBJ2-7
CDR3: CASSPQAQSWQQYF
DNA: TGCGCCAGCAGCCCCCAAGCACAATCTTGGCAGCAGTACTTC

V: TRBV11-2
size: once
D: .
J: TRBJ2-7
CDR3: CASSPSKGGMDF
DNA: TGTGCCAGCAGCCCTTCCAAAGGGGGTATGGACTTC

V: TRBV5-1
size: .
D: TRBD1
J: TRBJ2-3
CDR3: CASSLTPGTGADTQYF
DNA: TGCGCCAGCAGCTTGACCCCTGGGACAGGGGCGGATACGCAGTATTTT

V: TRBV6-1
size: .
D: .
J: TRBJ2-7
CDR3: CASSPLRRASYEQYF
DNA: TGTGCCAGCAGCCCTCTGCGGCGGGCGTCCTACGAGCAGTACTTC

V: TRBV27
size: .
D: .
J: TRBJ2-5
CDR3: CASSLWEKGETQYF
DNA: TGTGCCAGCAGTTTATGGGAGAAGGGAGAGACCCAGTACTTC

V: TRBV30
size: few
D: TRBD2
J: TRBJ2-1
CDR3: CAWSPGLAVNEQFF
DNA: TGTGCCTGGAGTCCTGGACTAGCGGTCAATGAGCAGTTCTTC

V: TRBV7-6
size: .
D: .
J: TRBJ2-7
CDR3: CASSLGVRGTFYEQYF
DNA: TGTGCCAGCAGCTTAGGGGTTAGGGGGACCTTTTACGAGCAGTACTTC

V: TRBV6-6
size: .
D: TRBD2
J: TRBJ2-2
CDR3: CASTRTSGGTGELFF
DNA: TGTGCCAGCACTAGGACTAGCGGGGGCACCGGGGAGCTGTTTTTT

V: TRBV6-1
size: .
D: TRBD2
J: TRBJ2-7
CDR3: CASSAYLAGEGYEQYF
DNA: TGTGCCAGCAGTGCCTACCTAGCGGGAGAAGGCTACGAGCAGTACTTC

V: TRBV9
size: .
D: .
J: TRBJ1-4
CDR3: CASSEGGSGEKLFF
DNA: TGTGCCAGCAGCGAGGGGGGCTCAGGTGAAAAACTGTTTTTT